The present T cell receptor beta chain was sequenced within a study of blood T cell repertoires in COVID-19. In the study overall: COVID-19 samples, acute and convalescent, were from the United States, Italy and Spain. PBMCs, B-cell-depleted T cells, or T cells provided the cDNA or gDNA that made up the material.

In the authors' methods: Scientists estimated how many nucleated cells there were by amplifying reference gene primers. TCRdb's table, derived via immunoSEQ multiplex PCR, lists solely in-frame clones and lacks some. For V, J and clone size, that table is used; D and trimming come from the DNA. The table lists more than 95,000 clones, about 81% of them singletons. The V and J ends lost 0 bases and 2 bases respectively, with 8 bases between them. This CDR3 spans 14 amino acids. From germline, CDR1 is SQVTM and CDR2 ANQGSEA. Seattle participants joined during active infection and were tracked over time.

Sample: peripheral blood. The chain carries TRBV29-1 and TRBJ2-1; no firm D call. The source of this sequence is a man aged 25-40 years with COVID-19, enrolled during active disease. The CDR3 protein is CSVEDQSPYNEQFF. CDR3 in DNA: TGCAGCGTTGAAGATCAATCCCCCTACAATGAGCAGTTCTTC.